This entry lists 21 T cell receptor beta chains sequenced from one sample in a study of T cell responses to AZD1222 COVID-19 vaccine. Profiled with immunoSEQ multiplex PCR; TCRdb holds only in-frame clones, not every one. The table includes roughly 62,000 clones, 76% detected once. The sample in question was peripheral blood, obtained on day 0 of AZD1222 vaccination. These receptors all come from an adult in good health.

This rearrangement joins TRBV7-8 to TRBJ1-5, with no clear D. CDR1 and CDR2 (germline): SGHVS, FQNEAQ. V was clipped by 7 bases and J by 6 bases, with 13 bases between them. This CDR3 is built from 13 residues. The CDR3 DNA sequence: TGTGCCAGCACCCCACTTCTAGGTCAGCCCCAGCATTTT. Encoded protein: CASTPLLGQPQHF. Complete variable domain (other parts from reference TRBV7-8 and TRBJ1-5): GAGVSQSPRYKVAKRGQDVALRCDPISGHVSLFWYQQALGQGPEFLTYFQNEAQLDKSGLPSDRFFAERPEGSVSTLKIQRTQQEDSAVYLCASTPLLGQPQHFGDGTRLSIL.

CDR3 loop: CSVHDRRGYTF. Here the CDR3 DNA reads TGCAGCGTTCACGATCGACGGGGCTACACCTTC. The V call is TRBV29-1, the J call TRBJ1-2; D is undetermined. There are 11 residues in the CDR3. The V end was cut by 5 bases, the J end by 8 bases, with 12 bases between. In germline, CDR1 is SQVTM, CDR2 ANQGSEA.

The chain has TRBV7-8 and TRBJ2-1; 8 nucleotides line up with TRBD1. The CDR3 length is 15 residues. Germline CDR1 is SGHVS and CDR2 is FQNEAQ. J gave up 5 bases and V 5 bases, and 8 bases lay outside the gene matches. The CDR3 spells CASSLGQGLNNEQFF. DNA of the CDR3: TGTGCCAGCAGCCTTGGACAGGGCCTTAACAATGAGCAGTTCTTC.

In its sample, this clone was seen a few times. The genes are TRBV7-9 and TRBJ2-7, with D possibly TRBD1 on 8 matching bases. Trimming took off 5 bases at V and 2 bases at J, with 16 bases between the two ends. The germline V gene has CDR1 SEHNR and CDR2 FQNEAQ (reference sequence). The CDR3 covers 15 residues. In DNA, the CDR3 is TGTGCCAGCAGCGACGACAGGGGAGGGGCCTACGAGCAGTACTTC. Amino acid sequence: CASSDDRGGAYEQYF.

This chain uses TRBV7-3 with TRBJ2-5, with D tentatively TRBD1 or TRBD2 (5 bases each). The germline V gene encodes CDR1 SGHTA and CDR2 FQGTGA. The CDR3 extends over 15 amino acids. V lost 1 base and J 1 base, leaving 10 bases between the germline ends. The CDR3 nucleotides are TGTGCCAGCAGCTTAATGTCGAGGGGCCAAGAGACCCAGTACTTC. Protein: CASSLMSRGQETQYF.

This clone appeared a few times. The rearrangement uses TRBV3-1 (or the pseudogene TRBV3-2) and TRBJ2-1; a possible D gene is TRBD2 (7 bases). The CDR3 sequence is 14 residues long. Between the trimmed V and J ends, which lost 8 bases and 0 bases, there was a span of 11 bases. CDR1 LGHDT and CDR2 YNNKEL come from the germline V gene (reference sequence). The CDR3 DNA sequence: TGTGCCAGCGGCGGGGGCAGCTCCTACAATGAGCAGTTCTTC. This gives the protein CASGGGSSYNEQFF.

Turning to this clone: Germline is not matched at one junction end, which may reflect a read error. DNA for the CDR3: TGTGCTAGCAGTGAAGCCGGACAGGCTAACTATGGCTACACCTTC. The encoded protein is CASSEAGQANYGYTF. J is TRBJ1-2 and V is TRBV2; 7 bases are shared with TRBD1. The V gene's germline CDR1 is SNHLY and CDR2 FYNNEI. The CDR3 spans 15 residues.

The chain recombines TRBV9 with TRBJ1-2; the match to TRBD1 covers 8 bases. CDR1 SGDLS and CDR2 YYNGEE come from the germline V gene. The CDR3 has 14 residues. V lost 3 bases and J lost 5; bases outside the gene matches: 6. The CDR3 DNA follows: TGTGCCAGCAGCGAGCCCCGGACAGGGTATGGCTACACCTTC. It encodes CASSEPRTGYGYTF.

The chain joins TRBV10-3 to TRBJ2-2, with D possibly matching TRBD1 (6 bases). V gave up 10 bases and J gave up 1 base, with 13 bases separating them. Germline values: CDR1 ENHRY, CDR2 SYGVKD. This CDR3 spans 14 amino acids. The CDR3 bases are TGTGCCACCGAAAGGGGGATGAACACCGGGGAGCTGTTTTTT. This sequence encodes CATERGMNTGELFF.

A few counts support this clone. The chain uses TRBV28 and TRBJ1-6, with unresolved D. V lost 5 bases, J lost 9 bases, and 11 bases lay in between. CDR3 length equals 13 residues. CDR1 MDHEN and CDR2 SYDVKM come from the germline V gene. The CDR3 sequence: CASSVRGGSPLHF. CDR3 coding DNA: TGTGCCAGCAGTGTGCGGGGAGGTTCACCCCTCCACTTT.

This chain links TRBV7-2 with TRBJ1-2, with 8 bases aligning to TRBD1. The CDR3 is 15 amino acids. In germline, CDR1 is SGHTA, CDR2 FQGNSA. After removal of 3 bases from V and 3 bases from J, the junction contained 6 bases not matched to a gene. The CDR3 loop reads CASSFKGQADYGYTF. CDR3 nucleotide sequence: TGTGCCAGCAGCTTCAAGGGACAGGCGGACTATGGCTACACCTTC.

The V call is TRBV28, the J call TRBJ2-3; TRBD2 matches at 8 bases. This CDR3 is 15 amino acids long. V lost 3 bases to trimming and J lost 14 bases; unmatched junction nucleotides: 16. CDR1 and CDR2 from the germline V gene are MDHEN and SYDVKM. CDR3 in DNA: TGTGCCAGCAGTTTTGGAGTGGCCGGGACTAGGAGTATGTATTTT. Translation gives CASSFGVAGTRSMYF.

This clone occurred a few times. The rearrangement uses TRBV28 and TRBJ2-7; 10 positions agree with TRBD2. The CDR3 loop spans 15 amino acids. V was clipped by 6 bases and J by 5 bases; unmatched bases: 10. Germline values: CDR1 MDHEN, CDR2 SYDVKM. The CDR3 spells CASSRLAGKRDEQYF. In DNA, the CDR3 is TGTGCCAGCAGCCGACTAGCGGGTAAGAGAGACGAGCAGTACTTC.

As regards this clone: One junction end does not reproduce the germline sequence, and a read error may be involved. CDR3 coding DNA: TGCGGCGTTCGAGAGAGGGACAATGAGCAGTTCTTC. It translates to CGVRERDNEQFF. The V and J genes are TRBV29-1 and TRBJ2-1; D perhaps matches TRBD2 (5 bases). CDR1 and CDR2 (germline): SQVTM, ANQGSEA. This CDR3 is 12 amino acids long.

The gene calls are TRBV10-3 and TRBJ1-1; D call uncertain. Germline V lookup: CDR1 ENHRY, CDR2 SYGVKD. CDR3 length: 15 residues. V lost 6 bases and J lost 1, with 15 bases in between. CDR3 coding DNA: TGTGCCATCAGAAGGGCCGATGCGGGGAACACTGAAGCTTTCTTT. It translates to CAIRRADAGNTEAFF.

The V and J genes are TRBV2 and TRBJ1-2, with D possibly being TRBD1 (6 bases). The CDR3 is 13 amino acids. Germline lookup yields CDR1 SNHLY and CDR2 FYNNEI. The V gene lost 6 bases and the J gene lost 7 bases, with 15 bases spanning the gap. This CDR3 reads CASRTRGAGGYTF. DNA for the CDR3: TGTGCCAGCAGGACCCGGGGGGCCGGTGGCTACACCTTC.

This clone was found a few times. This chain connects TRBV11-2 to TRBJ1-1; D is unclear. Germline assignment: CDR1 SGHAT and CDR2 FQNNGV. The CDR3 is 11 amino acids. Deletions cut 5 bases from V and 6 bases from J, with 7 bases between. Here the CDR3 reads CASSVRSEAFF. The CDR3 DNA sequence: TGTGCCAGCAGCGTAAGGTCTGAAGCTTTCTTT. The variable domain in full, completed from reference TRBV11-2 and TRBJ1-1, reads EAGVAQSPRYKIIEKRQSVAFWCNPISGHATLYWYQQILGQGPKLLIQFQNNGVVDDSQLPKDRFSAERLKGVDSTLKIQPAKLEDSAVYLCASSVRSEAFFGQGTRLTVV.

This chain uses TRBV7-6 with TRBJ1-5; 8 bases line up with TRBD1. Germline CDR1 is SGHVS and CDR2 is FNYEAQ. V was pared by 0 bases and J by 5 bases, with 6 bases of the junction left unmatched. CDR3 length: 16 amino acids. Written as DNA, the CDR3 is TGTGCCAGCAGCTTAGCGTTGGCAGGGGGCCATCAGCCCCAGCATTTT. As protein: CASSLALAGGHQPQHF.

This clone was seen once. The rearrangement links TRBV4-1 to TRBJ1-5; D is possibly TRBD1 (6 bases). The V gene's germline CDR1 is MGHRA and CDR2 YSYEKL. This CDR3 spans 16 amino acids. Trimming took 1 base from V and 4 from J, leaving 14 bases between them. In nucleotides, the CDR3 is TGCGCCAGCAGCCAAGTCGGGGACACCCGGAATCAGCCCCAGCATTTT. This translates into CASSQVGDTRNQPQHF.

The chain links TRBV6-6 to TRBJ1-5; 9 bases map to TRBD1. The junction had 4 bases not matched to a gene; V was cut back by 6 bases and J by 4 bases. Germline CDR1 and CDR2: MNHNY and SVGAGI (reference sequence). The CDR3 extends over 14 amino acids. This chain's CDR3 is CASRGQGGNQPQHF. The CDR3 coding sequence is TGTGCCAGCAGGGGACAGGGAGGTAATCAGCCCCAGCATTTT.

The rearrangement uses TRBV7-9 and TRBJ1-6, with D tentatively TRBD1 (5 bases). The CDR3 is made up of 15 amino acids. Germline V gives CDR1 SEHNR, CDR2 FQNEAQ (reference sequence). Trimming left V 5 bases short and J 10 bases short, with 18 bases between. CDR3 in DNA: TGTGCCAGCAGCCGACACCAAGACGGGGGATCACCCCTCCACTTT. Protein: CASSRHQDGGSPLHF.